A single sample is the source of the 28 T cell receptor beta chains below, sequenced in a study of shared clonotypes between healthy human individuals. Here immunoSEQ multiplex PCR was the method, and the copy in TCRdb shows in-frame clones only, minus some. The sample records some 550,000 clones, 95% to 98% being singletons. The sample taken for sequencing was naive CD4+ T cells sorted from blood. Stated subset: CD45RA+ positively selected. Every receptor here comes from a woman between 25 and 40 years old in good health.

V and J are TRBV6-6 and TRBJ1-5; D might be TRBD1 (5 bases). The CDR3 sequence is 13 residues long. Germline lookup yields CDR1 MNHNY and CDR2 SVGAGI (reference sequence). V dropped 9 bases and J dropped 3 bases, with 12 bases sitting between them. The CDR3 loop is CASKVDINQPQHF. CDR3 DNA sequence: TGTGCCAGTAAAGTGGACATCAATCAGCCCCAGCATTTT.

The gene calls are TRBV7-2 and TRBJ2-7, with 11 bases lining up with TRBD1. The CDR3 extends over 15 amino acids. The V segment lost 1 base and the J segment 7 bases; nucleotides outside the gene matches: 6. Germline CDR1 is SGHTA and CDR2 is FQGNSA. The CDR3 DNA sequence: TGTGCCAGCAGCTTAGATGAGGACAGGGGGCATGAGCAGTACTTC. Translating it yields CASSLDEDRGHEQYF.

The rearrangement links TRBV28 to TRBJ2-3; maybe TRBD1 (6 bases). CDR1 is MDHEN and CDR2 is SYDVKM in the germline V gene. CDR3 length equals 12 residues. V lost 5 bases to trimming and J lost 3 bases, with 6 bases between them. CDR3 DNA: TGTGCCAGCAGTCAGGGGACAGATACGCAGTATTTT. Its translation is CASSQGTDTQYF.

This sequence joins TRBV28 and TRBJ1-1; D unclear. Trimming pared 5 bases from V and 4 bases from J, leaving 17 bases between. CDR3 length: 15 residues. The germline V gene encodes CDR1 MDHEN and CDR2 SYDVKM. CDR3 loop: CASSRSFRTTTEAFF. CDR3 sequence (DNA): TGTGCCAGCAGTCGCTCCTTTCGAACGACCACTGAAGCTTTCTTT.

This chain connects TRBV28 to TRBJ2-4; the match to TRBD2 covers 10 bases. CDR1 MDHEN and CDR2 SYDVKM come from the germline V gene. This CDR3 is 15 amino acids long. Losses at the gene ends were 5 bases for V and 4 bases for J; bases not matched to a gene: 5. CDR3 loop: CASSDRTSGKNIQYF. The DNA for the CDR3 is TGTGCCAGCAGTGACAGGACTAGCGGAAAAAACATTCAGTACTTC.

The chain couples TRBV18 to TRBJ2-3; 7 bases line up with TRBD2. With V trimmed by 0 bases and J by 8 bases, 2 bases remained unmatched. This CDR3 spans 13 amino acids. CDR1 is KGHSH, CDR2 LQKENI, per germline. CDR3 protein: CASSPPGGITQYF. Here the CDR3 DNA reads TGTGCCAGCTCACCACCCGGGGGGATTACGCAGTATTTT.

J is TRBJ1-3 and V is TRBV5-1, with a weak D call TRBD1 (6 bases). The CDR3 has 15 amino acids. The V gene's germline CDR1 is SGHRS and CDR2 YFSETQ. V dropped 0 bases and J dropped 4 bases, with 11 bases sitting between them. As DNA, the CDR3 is TGCGCCAGCAGCTTGGCCGGGACACCGGGAAACACCATATATTTT. Amino acids: CASSLAGTPGNTIYF.

V usage is TRBV27 and J usage is TRBJ1-1, with 11 bases that match TRBD1. The CDR3 runs 14 residues. V was pared by 8 bases and J by 4 bases, with 6 bases of the junction left unmatched. Germline values: CDR1 MNHEY, CDR2 SMNVEV (reference sequence). CDR3 in DNA: TGTGCCAGCGGACAGGGGGCATTGATCACTGAAGCTTTCTTT. Translating gives CASGQGALITEAFF.

V usage is TRBV29-1 and J usage is TRBJ2-7, with a tentative D call TRBD2 (6 bases). The ends were cut back, 4 bases at V and 2 bases at J, with 12 bases in the middle. The CDR3 loop spans 13 amino acids. Germline V CDR1 and CDR2: SQVTM, ANQGSEA. The CDR3 spells CSVAPGVTYEQYF. The CDR3 DNA sequence: TGCAGCGTTGCCCCGGGAGTTACCTACGAGCAGTACTTC.

The CDR3 nucleotides read TGTGCCAGCAGCTCACGACAGGGGTGGGTTTCTCGTAGCAATCAGCCCCAGCATTTT. It yields the protein CASSSRQGWVSRSNQPQHF. The chain is built from TRBV7-8 and TRBJ1-5; 8 bases map to TRBD1. The CDR3 length is 19 residues. Germline V gives CDR1 SGHVS, CDR2 FQNEAQ. After removal of 4 bases from V and 0 bases from J, the junction contained 14 bases not matched to a gene.

The V gene is TRBV9, the J gene TRBJ2-5, with a weak D call TRBD1 (5 bases). The CDR3 length is 14 residues. Germline assignment: CDR1 SGDLS and CDR2 YYNGEE. V lost 4 bases and J lost 5, with 15 bases in between. The CDR3 here is CASSSDTAGETQYF. The DNA for the CDR3 is TGTGCCAGCAGCTCGGACACCGCCGGGGAGACCCAGTACTTC.

This chain joins TRBV7-2 and TRBJ2-7; D not certain. Trimming pared 5 bases from V and 4 bases from J, leaving 9 bases between. This CDR3 comprises 12 residues. Germline loops: CDR1 SGHTA, CDR2 FQGNSA. The CDR3 sequence is CASSPPSYEQYF. The CDR3, as DNA: TGTGCCAGCAGCCCCCCTTCATACGAGCAGTACTTC.

The chain links TRBV18 to TRBJ2-7; 13 bases are shared with TRBD2. In germline, CDR1 is KGHSH, CDR2 LQKENI. J lost 3 bases, V lost 0 bases, and 2 bases had no gene match. This CDR3 is 16 amino acids long. The CDR3 loop is CASSPPLAGGIYEQYF. CDR3 nucleotide sequence: TGTGCCAGCTCACCACCACTAGCGGGAGGGATCTACGAGCAGTACTTC.

A single count supports this clone. The chain links TRBV28 to TRBJ1-1, with D hard to call. V was trimmed by 2 bases and J by 2 bases, leaving 15 bases between them. Germline V gene data show CDR1 as MDHEN and CDR2 as SYDVKM. This CDR3 spans 16 amino acids. Here the CDR3 DNA reads TGTGCCAGCAGTTTAGACCCGAGCGCAGGCAACACTGAAGCTTTCTTT. It is translated as CASSLDPSAGNTEAFF. Using reference TRBV28 and TRBJ1-1 for the parts outside the CDR3, the full variable domain is DVKVTQSSRYLVKRTGEKVFLECVQDMDHENMFWYRQDPGLGLRLIYFSYDVKMKEKGDIPEGYSVSREKKERFSLILESASTNQTSMYLCASSLDPSAGNTEAFFGQGTRLTVV.

The chain couples TRBV28 to TRBJ1-4; D may be TRBD1 (6 bases). Germline V gene lookup returns CDR1 MDHEN and CDR2 SYDVKM. Trimming took 6 bases from V and 6 from J, leaving 17 bases between them. This CDR3 is 15 amino acids long. CDR3 nucleotide sequence: TGTGCCAGCAGCCCTGTATGGTCAGGGGATGAAAAACTGTTTTTT. Amino acids: CASSPVWSGDEKLFF.

This clone was counted once. The genes are TRBV2 and TRBJ2-7; the D call may be TRBD1 or TRBD2 (6 bases each). This CDR3 is built from 14 residues. V was cut by 6 bases and J by 3 bases, with 15 bases left in between. The V gene's germline CDR1 is SNHLY and CDR2 FYNNEI. Here the CDR3 reads CASRPGEVSYEQYF. In DNA, the CDR3 is TGTGCCAGCAGACCAGGGGAGGTAAGCTACGAGCAGTACTTC.

The chain combines TRBV6-6 with TRBJ2-1; unclear D gene. In germline, CDR1 is MNHNY, CDR2 SVGAGI (reference sequence). This CDR3 is 13 amino acids long. V lost 2 bases to trimming and J lost 5 bases, with 7 bases between them. The CDR3 protein is CASSYGLNNEQFF. The CDR3 DNA follows: TGTGCCAGCAGTTACGGGTTGAACAATGAGCAGTTCTTC.

The chain links TRBV27 to TRBJ1-1; 7 bases fit TRBD1. Germline CDR1 MNHEY, CDR2 SMNVEV (reference sequence). Losses at the gene ends were 1 base for V and 10 bases for J; bases not matched to a gene: 6. The CDR3 contains 13 residues. The CDR3 region has the DNA TGTGCCAGCAGTTTATACAGGGGAGGTCGAGCTTTCTTT. It specifies CASSLYRGGRAFF.

This chain uses TRBV30 with TRBJ2-5; D may be TRBD1 (5 bases). The CDR3 consists of 15 residues. The V gene's germline CDR1 is GTSNPN and CDR2 SVGIG (reference sequence). Trimming cost V 0 bases and J 0 bases, with 11 bases left between them. CDR3 nucleotide sequence: TGTGCCTGGAGTGTAAGCAGGGCGTACCAAGAGACCCAGTACTTC. Translation gives CAWSVSRAYQETQYF.

V and J are TRBV4-1 and TRBJ2-7, with a tentative D call TRBD2 (5 bases). CDR1 MGHRA and CDR2 YSYEKL come from the germline V gene. V was pared by 4 bases and J by 0 bases, with 19 bases between. CDR3 size: 17 residues. The CDR3 loop reads CASSRKHGSPGSYEQYF. The DNA of the CDR3 is TGCGCCAGCAGCCGCAAGCATGGGAGTCCCGGCTCCTACGAGCAGTACTTC.

V usage is TRBV19 and J usage is TRBJ2-3; D tentatively reads TRBD1 or TRBD2 (5 bases each). The germline gives CDR1 LNHDA, CDR2 SQIVND (reference sequence). The CDR3 sequence is 16 residues long. Trimming took off 5 bases at V and 1 base at J, with 16 bases between the two ends. CDR3: CASSPGTLQGTDTQYF. CDR3 bases: TGTGCCAGTAGTCCCGGGACCCTTCAGGGCACAGATACGCAGTATTTT.

V is TRBV15 and J is TRBJ2-1, with 7 bases identical to TRBD1. The V segment lost 5 bases and the J segment 5 bases; nucleotides outside the gene matches: 15. Germline V CDR1 and CDR2: LNHNV, YYDKDF (reference sequence). This CDR3 has 17 residues. CDR3 sequence: CATSPRPRQGVNNEQFF. In DNA form, the CDR3 reads TGTGCCACCAGCCCCCGACCCCGGCAGGGGGTAAACAATGAGCAGTTCTTC.

The rearrangement links TRBV18 to TRBJ2-6; D gene uncertain. With 2 bases removed from V and 0 bases from J, the gap between germline ends came to 8 bases. CDR1 and CDR2 from the germline V gene are KGHSH and LQKENI. The CDR3 loop spans 16 amino acids. DNA of the CDR3: TGTGCCAGCTCACCAGATGTGGGCTCTGGGGCCAACGTCCTGACTTTC. Translating it yields CASSPDVGSGANVLTF.

This clone was observed a single time. J is TRBJ2-1 and V is TRBV2; 8 bases agree with TRBD1. In germline, CDR1 is SNHLY, CDR2 FYNNEI. V trimming: 6 bases; J trimming: 7 bases; junction bases outside the gene matches: 11. The CDR3 sequence is 15 residues long. CDR3 region: CASRDRAHGRNEQFF. In DNA form, the CDR3 reads TGTGCCAGCAGGGACAGGGCCCACGGTCGGAATGAGCAGTTCTTC.

The gene calls are TRBV5-8 and TRBJ2-7; D might be TRBD1 or TRBD2, each matching 5 bases. The CDR3 consists of 16 residues. In germline, CDR1 is SGHTS, CDR2 YDEGEE. Trimming took 6 bases from V and 5 from J, leaving 24 bases between them. Here the CDR3 DNA reads TGTGCCAGCACCCGGGACCTGTCATCCATGGACGACGAGCAGTACTTC. It translates to CASTRDLSSMDDEQYF.

This sequence joins TRBV28 and TRBJ2-7; either TRBD1 or TRBD2 may supply D (6 bases each). Trimming stripped 4 bases from V and 2 bases from J, with 18 bases between. The CDR3 length is 16 residues. The germline V gene encodes CDR1 MDHEN and CDR2 SYDVKM. CDR3 DNA sequence: TGTGCCAGCAGTTCCCCCGGAGAAGGGGGGACCTACGAGCAGTACTTC. Amino acid sequence: CASSSPGEGGTYEQYF.

The chain joins TRBV27 to TRBJ1-4; 10 nucleotides match TRBD1. Per the germline V gene, CDR1 is MNHEY and CDR2 is SMNVEV (reference sequence). The ends lost 6 bases at V and 7 bases at J; junction bases unmatched: 8. This CDR3 spans 15 amino acids. CDR3 nucleotide sequence: TGTGCCAGCAGACCCGGACAGGGGGTTGGTGAAAAACTGTTTTTT. Its protein product is CASRPGQGVGEKLFF.

The gene calls are TRBV6-6 and TRBJ2-5, with D perhaps matching TRBD2 (5 bases). V was trimmed by 2 bases and J by 5 bases, leaving 9 bases between them. The length of the CDR3 is 13 residues. The germline gives CDR1 MNHNY, CDR2 SVGAGI (reference sequence). CDR3 loop: CASSYPSGETQYF. The CDR3 coding sequence is TGTGCCAGCAGTTACCCCTCGGGGGAGACCCAGTACTTC.